This TCR beta chain was retrieved from a study of T cell responses to AZD1222 COVID-19 vaccine. Across the study: Second doses that came at about 4 or about 12 weeks were put together.

As concerns this clone: Its antigen is not identified.

Study-wide findings and caveats: Recipients of AZD1222 seropositive at baseline numbered only 6 or 7. Donor demographics were predominantly white British with a female majority; clonal diversity may be underestimated.

Clones were sequenced by immunoSEQ multiplex PCR, and TCRdb holds only the in-frame ones, with some missing. The sample contains around 70,000 clones, about 80% of which appear only once. Germline V gene sequence: CDR1 MGHDK, CDR2 SYGVNS. The V and J ends lost 3 bases and 8 bases respectively, with 13 bases between them. The CDR3 spans 14 residues. The chain combines TRBV25-1 with TRBJ1-4; D is perhaps TRBD1 (6 bases). This receptor was taken from an adult in good health. The source material was peripheral blood, sampled on day 0 of AZD1222 vaccination. This CDR3 reads CASSEIGGMEKLFF. The CDR3 DNA reads TGTGCCAGCAGTGAGATCGGGGGCATGGAAAAACTGTTTTTT.